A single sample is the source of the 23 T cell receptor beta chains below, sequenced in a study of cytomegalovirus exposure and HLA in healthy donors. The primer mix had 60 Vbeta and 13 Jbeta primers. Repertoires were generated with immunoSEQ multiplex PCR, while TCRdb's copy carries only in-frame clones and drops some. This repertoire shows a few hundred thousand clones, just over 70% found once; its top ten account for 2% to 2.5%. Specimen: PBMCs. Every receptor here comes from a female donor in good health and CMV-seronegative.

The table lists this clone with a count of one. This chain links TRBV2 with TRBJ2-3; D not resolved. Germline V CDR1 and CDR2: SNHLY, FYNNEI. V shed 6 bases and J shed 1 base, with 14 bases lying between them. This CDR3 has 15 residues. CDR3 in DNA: TGTGCCAGCAGAGCGTTGGGTTTGGGCACAGATACGCAGTATTTT. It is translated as CASRALGLGTDTQYF.

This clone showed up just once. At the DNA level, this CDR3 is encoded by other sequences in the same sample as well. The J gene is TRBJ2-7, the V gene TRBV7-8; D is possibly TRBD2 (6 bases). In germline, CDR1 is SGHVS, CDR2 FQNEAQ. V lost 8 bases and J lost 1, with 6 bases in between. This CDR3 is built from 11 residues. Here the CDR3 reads CASGGSYEQYF. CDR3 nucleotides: TGTGCCAGCGGAGGGTCCTACGAGCAGTACTTC.

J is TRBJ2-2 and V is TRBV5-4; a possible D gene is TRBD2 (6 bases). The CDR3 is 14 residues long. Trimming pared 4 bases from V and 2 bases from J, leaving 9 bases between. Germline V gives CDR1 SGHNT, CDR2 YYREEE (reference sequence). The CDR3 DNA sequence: TGTGCCAGCAGCCGCGGGACCAACACCGGGGAGCTGTTTTTT. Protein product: CASSRGTNTGELFF. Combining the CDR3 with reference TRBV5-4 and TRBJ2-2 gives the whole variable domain ETGVTQSPTHLIKTRGQQVTLRCSSQSGHNTVSWYQQALGQGPQFIFQYYREEENGRGNFPPRFSGLQFPNYSSELNVNALELDDSALYLCASSRGTNTGELFFGEGSRLTVL.

The CDR3, as DNA: TGTGCCAGCAGCTTGGGACAGGGGGACACTGAAGCTTTCTTT. It encodes CASSLGQGDTEAFF. The V and J genes are TRBV11-3 and TRBJ1-1; 11 nucleotides agree with TRBD1. The germline V gene encodes CDR1 SGHNT and CDR2 YENEEA. J gave up 3 bases and V 3 bases, and 0 bases lay outside the gene matches. The CDR3 runs 14 residues.

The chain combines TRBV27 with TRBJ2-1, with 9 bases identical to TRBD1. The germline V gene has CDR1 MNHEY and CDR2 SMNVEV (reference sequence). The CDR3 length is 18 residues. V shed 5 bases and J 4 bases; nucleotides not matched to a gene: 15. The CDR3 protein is CASSKLRGRDRVYNEQFF. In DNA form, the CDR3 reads TGTGCCAGCAGTAAACTCCGGGGCCGGGACAGGGTATACAATGAGCAGTTCTTC.

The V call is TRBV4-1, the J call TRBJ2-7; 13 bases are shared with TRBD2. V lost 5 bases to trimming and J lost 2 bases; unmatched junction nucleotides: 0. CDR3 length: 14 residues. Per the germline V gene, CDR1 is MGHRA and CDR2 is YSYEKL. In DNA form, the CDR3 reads TGCGCCAGCAGCACTAGCGGGAGGGCCTACGAGCAGTACTTC. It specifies CASSTSGRAYEQYF.

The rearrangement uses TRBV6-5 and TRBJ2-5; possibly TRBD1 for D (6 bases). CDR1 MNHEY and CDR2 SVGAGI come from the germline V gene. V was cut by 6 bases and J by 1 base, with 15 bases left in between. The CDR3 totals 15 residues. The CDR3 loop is CASSPPLTGQETQYF. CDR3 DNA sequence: TGTGCCAGCAGCCCCCCCTTGACAGGCCAAGAGACCCAGTACTTC.

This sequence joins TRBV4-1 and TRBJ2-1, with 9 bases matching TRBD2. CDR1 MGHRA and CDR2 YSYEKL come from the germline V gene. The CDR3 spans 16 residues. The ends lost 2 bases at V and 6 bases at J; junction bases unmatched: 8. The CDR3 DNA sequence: TGCGCCAGCAGCCAACTAGGACTAGCGATACCCAATGAGCAGTTCTTC. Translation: CASSQLGLAIPNEQFF.

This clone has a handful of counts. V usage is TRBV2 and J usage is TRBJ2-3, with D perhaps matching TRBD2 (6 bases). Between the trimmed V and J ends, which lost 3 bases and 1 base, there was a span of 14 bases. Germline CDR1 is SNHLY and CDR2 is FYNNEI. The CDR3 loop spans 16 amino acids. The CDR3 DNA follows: TGTGCCAGCAGTGACGTTGGAGGGGCCCGCACAGATACGCAGTATTTT. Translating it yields CASSDVGGARTDTQYF.

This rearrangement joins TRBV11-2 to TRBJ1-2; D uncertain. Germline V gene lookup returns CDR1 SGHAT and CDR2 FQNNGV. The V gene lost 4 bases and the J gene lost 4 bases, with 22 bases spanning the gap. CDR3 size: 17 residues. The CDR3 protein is CASSSIAFGEWRYGYTF. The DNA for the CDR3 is TGTGCCAGCAGCTCCATAGCATTTGGGGAGTGGCGCTATGGCTACACCTTC.

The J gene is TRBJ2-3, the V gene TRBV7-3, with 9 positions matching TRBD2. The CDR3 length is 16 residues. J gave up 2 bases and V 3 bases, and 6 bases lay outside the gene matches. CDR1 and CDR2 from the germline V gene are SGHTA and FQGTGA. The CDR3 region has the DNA TGTGCCAGCAGCTTCGGCGGGAGGGCCACCACAGATACGCAGTATTTT. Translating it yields CASSFGGRATTDTQYF. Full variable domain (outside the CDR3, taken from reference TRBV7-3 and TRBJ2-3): GAGVSQTPSNKVTEKGKYVELRCDPISGHTALYWYRQSLGQGPEFLIYFQGTGAADDSGLPNDRFFAVRPEGSVSTLKIQRTERGDSAVYLCASSFGGRATTDTQYFGPGTRLTVL.

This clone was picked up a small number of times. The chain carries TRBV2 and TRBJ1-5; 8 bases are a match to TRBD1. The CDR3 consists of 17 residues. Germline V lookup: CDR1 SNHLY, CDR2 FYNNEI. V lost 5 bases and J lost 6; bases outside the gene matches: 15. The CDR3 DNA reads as TGTGCCAGCAGTTTGGGGTTCGGGCAGGGGGCCTTTCAGCCCCAGCATTTT. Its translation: CASSLGFGQGAFQPQHF. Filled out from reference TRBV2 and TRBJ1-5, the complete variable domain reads EPEVTQTPSHQVTQMGQEVILRCVPISNHLYFYWYRQILGQKVEFLVSFYNNEISEKSEIFDDQFSVERPDGSNFTLKIRSTKLEDSAMYFCASSLGFGQGAFQPQHFGDGTRLSIL.

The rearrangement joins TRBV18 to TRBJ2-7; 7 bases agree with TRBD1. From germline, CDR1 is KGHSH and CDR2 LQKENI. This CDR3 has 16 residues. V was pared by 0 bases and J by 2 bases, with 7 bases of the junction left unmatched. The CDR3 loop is CASSPPRDRAAYEQYF. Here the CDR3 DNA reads TGTGCCAGCTCACCACCCCGGGACAGAGCTGCCTACGAGCAGTACTTC.

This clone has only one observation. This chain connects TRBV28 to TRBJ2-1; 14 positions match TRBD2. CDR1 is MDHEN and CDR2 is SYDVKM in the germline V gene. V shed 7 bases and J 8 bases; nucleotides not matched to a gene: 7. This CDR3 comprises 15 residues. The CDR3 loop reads CASTQGLAGAYEQFF. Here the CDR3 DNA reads TGTGCCAGCACCCAGGGACTAGCGGGAGCGTATGAGCAGTTCTTC. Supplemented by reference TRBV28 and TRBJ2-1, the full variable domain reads DVKVTQSSRYLVKRTGEKVFLECVQDMDHENMFWYRQDPGLGLRLIYFSYDVKMKEKGDIPEGYSVSREKKERFSLILESASTNQTSMYLCASTQGLAGAYEQFFGPGTRLTVL.

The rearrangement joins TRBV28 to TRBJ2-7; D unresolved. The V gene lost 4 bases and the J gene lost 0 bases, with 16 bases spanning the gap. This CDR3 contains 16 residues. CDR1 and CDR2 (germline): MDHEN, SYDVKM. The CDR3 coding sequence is TGTGCCAGCAGTTCCCTACTCGTACCCCCCTCCTACGAGCAGTACTTC. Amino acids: CASSSLLVPPSYEQYF.

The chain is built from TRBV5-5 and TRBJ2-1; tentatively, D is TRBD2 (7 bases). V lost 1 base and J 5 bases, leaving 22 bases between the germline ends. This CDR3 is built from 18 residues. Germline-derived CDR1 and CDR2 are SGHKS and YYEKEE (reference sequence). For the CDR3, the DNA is TGTGCCAGCAGCTTGTCACGGGGGGTACAGGGTGTCCACAATGAGCAGTTCTTC. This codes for CASSLSRGVQGVHNEQFF.

The CDR3 spells CASSVAGEQFF. CDR3 sequence (DNA): TGCGCCAGCAGCGTAGCTGGTGAGCAGTTCTTC. The gene calls are TRBV5-1 and TRBJ2-1; D is ambiguous. The germline V gene encodes CDR1 SGHRS and CDR2 YFSETQ. This CDR3 spans 11 amino acids. With 4 bases removed from V and 9 bases from J, the gap between germline ends came to 8 bases. Using reference TRBV5-1 and TRBJ2-1 for the parts outside the CDR3, the full variable domain is KAGVTQTPRYLIKTRGQQVTLSCSPISGHRSVSWYQQTPGQGLQFLFEYFSETQRNKGNFPGRFSGRQFSNSRSEMNVSTLELGDSALYLCASSVAGEQFFGPGTRLTVL.

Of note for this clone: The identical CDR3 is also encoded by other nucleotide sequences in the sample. The CDR3 sequence is CASSLAGGETQYF. CDR3 bases: TGTGCCAGCAGCTTAGCGGGAGGTGAGACCCAGTACTTC. The rearrangement joins TRBV7-2 to TRBJ2-5, with D tentatively TRBD2 (6 bases). This CDR3 region has 13 residues. V was cut by 0 bases and J by 5 bases, with 7 bases left in between. CDR1 SGHTA and CDR2 FQGNSA come from the germline V gene.

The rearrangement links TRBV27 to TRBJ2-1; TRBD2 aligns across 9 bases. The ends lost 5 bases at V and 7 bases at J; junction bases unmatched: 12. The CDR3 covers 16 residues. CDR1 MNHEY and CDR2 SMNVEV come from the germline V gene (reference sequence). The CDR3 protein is CASSAAGFSGGNEQFF. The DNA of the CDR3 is TGTGCCAGCAGTGCAGCGGGTTTCAGCGGGGGGAATGAGCAGTTCTTC.

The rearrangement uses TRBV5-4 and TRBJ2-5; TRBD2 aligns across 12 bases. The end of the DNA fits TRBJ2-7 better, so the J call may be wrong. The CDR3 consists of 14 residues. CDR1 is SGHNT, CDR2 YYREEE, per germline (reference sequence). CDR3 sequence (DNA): TGTGCCAGCAGCCGGACTAGCGGGACCTACGAGCAGTACTTC. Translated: CASSRTSGTYEQYF.

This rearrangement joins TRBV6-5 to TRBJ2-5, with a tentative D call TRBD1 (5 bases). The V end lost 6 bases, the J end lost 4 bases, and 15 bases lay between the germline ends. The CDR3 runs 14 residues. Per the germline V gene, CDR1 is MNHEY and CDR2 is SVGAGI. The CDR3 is CASRAPGRPETQYF. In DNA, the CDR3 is TGTGCCAGCAGGGCCCCAGGGCGGCCAGAGACCCAGTACTTC.

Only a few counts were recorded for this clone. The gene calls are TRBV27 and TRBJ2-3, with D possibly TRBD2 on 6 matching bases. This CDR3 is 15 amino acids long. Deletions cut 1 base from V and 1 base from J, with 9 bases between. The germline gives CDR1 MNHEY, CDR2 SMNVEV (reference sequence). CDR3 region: CASSLWRERTDTQYF. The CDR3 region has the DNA TGTGCCAGCAGTTTATGGCGGGAACGCACAGATACGCAGTATTTT.

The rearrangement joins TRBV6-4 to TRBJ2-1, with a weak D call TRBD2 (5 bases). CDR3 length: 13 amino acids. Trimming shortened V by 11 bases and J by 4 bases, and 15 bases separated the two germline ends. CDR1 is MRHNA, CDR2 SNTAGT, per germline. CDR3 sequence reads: CADRLLLYNEQFF. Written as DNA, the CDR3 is TGTGCCGATAGACTACTTCTTTACAATGAGCAGTTCTTC.